The present entry profiles one TCR beta chain with its context. Antigen: not known. These data are taken from a study of vaccination effects on CD4 cells after COVID-19. About the study: Participants were given two doses of BNT162b2 or mRNA-1273 vaccine. Regarding the study as a whole: There was marked clonal contraction among infection- and vaccine-induced clones late after vaccination.

Before sequencing took place, the ViraFEST assay used viral peptide pools to expand antigen-specific CD4+ T cells. Having been cultured for around ten days, the cells underwent CD4+ T cell isolation. Neither prior SARS-CoV-2 infection nor positive nucleocapsid antibodies were present in the vaccine recipients. Half the medium was swapped for IL-2 medium on days 3 and 7. The CDR3 has 13 amino acids. In germline, CDR1 is KGHSH, CDR2 LQKENI. V was trimmed by 5 bases and J by 2 bases, leaving 9 bases between them. Produced via immunoSEQ multiplex PCR; TCRdb's table is partial and in-frame only. The sample has 60,000 to 70,000 clones, roughly 79% seen once.

The chain carries TRBV18 and TRBJ2-5; D ambiguous. The origin of this receptor is a human donor who received a COVID-19 vaccine. Sequencing used CD4+ T cells from PBMCs cultured with HCoV-229E spike peptides, obtained before COVID-19 vaccination. CDR3 amino acids: CASSFALQETQYF. CDR3 bases: TGTGCCAGCTCATTTGCCCTGCAAGAGACCCAGTACTTC.